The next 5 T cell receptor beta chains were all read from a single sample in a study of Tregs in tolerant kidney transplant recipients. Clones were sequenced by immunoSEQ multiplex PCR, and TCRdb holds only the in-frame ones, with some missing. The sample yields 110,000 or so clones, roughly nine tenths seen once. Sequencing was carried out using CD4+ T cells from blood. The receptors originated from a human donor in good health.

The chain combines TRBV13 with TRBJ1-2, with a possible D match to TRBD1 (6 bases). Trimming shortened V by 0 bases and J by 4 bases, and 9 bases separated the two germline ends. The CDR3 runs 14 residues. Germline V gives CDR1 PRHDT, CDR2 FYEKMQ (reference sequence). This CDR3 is CASSLGRGLYGYTF. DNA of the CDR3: TGTGCCAGCAGCTTAGGCAGGGGCCTCTATGGCTACACCTTC. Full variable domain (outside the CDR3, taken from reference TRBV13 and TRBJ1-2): AAGVIQSPRHLIKEKRETATLKCYPIPRHDTVYWYQQGPGQDPQFLISFYEKMQSDKGSIPDRFSAQQFSDYHSELNMSSLELGDSALYFCASSLGRGLYGYTFGSGTRLTVV.

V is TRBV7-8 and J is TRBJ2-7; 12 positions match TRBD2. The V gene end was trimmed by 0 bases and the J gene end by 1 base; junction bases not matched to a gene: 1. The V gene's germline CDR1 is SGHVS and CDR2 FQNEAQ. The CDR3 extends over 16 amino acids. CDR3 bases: TGTGCCAGCAGCTTAGCCGGGACTAGCGGGTCCTACGAGCAGTACTTC. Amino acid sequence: CASSLAGTSGSYEQYF.

In DNA form, the CDR3 reads TGCAGCGTTGATGGGGCAAGGGATGAGCAGTTCTTC. The encoded protein is CSVDGARDEQFF. This chain connects TRBV29-1 to TRBJ2-1, with a tentative D call TRBD1 (5 bases). Germline V CDR1 and CDR2: SQVTM, ANQGSEA. CDR3 size: 12 residues. V gave up 3 bases and J gave up 8 bases, with 11 bases separating them.

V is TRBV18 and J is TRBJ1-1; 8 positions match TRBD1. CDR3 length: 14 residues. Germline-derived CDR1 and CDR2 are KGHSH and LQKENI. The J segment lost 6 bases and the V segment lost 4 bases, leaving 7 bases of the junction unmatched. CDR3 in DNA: TGTGCCAGCTCACGCCAGGGGGCTGGGGCTGAAGCTTTCTTT. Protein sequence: CASSRQGAGAEAFF.

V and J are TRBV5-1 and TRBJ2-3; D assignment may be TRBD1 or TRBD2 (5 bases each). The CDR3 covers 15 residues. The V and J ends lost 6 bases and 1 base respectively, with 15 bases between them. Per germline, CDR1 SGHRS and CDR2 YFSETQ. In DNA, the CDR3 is TGCGCCAGCACGGGGACCATGGGGGGCACAGATACGCAGTATTTT. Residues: CASTGTMGGTDTQYF.